The subject of this entry is one T cell receptor beta chain. Its antigen is still unknown. No base quality information exists; no much larger clone differs at one position. The trial excluded patients who had a history of autoimmune disease or were on systemic immunosuppression. In every dose cohort, peripheral blood was drawn for TCR sequencing at baseline, cycle 4 day 1, and cycle 7 day 1. The samples were drawn from a first-in-human, open-label, multicenter phase I dose-escalation trial of ivuxolimab. Adults with locally advanced or metastatic melanoma, renal cell carcinoma, hepatocellular carcinoma or head and neck squamous cell carcinoma were enrolled in the trial. Before TCR sequencing, CD4+ T cells and CD8+ T cells from peripheral blood were sorted into separate populations. The sample originates from a study of OX40 agonist ivuxolimab in advanced cancers. General notes on the study: Ivuxolimab, which targeted the costimulatory receptor OX40 (CD134), was an agonistic, fully human IgG2 monoclonal antibody. Patients were allowed to have had prior anti-PD-1, anti-PD-L1 or anti-CTLA-4 therapy, and about 40% of the dose-escalation patients had been treated with checkpoint inhibitors. The purpose of peripheral TCRbeta sequencing was to test whether ivuxolimab changed TCR sequence diversity and led to clonal T-cell expansion. Among the 50 to 55 dose-escalation patients, 19 had hepatocellular carcinoma, 15 or so melanoma, 9 renal cell carcinoma and 9 head and neck cancer. The paper covers the monotherapy dose-escalation part of the phase I ivuxolimab trial, which included N ≈ 57 patients. In the dose-escalation cohort, 82.7% of patients were male, and the mean age was approximately 60 years, with a range of roughly 20 to 79. Partial responses were achieved by three dose-escalation patients, of whom one had hepatocellular carcinoma and two had cutaneous melanoma. Intravenous ivuxolimab was administered to patients every 2 weeks at six dose levels: 0.01, 0.1, 0.3, 1.5, 3 and 10 mg/kg.

To sequence the TCRbeta CDR3 region, genomic DNA was isolated from the sorted cells. The immunoSEQ Assay was used for sequencing of TCRbeta CDR3 regions. Sourced from immuneACCESS, this table was stored by TCRdb with only in-frame sequences that have V and J called. A share of the clones is absent; for the studies checked, an unresolved V gene accounts for under half, and the remainder has no known explanation. The sample table records 75,000 to 95,000 clones; about 91% of these occur just once. The ten largest clonotypes hold around 0.51% of the sample. Results and caveats for the whole study, not just this receptor: At doses from 0.1 to 3.0 mg/kg, clonal expansion was seen in both CD4+ and CD8+ blood T cells between baseline and week 6. In the 0.1-3.0 mg/kg groups, partial responders had among the lowest normalized peripheral clonal expansion, particularly in CD8+ T cells. After ivuxolimab, more expanded clones were found on average in CD8+ T cells than in CD4+ T cells. Antigen specificity was not determined for the clonally expanded peripheral T cells. Low levels of normalized T-cell clonal expansion were also shown by some nonresponding patients.

The CDR3 covers 13 residues, taking in both the cysteine and the phenylalanine. The CDR3 DNA has 39 bases and is translated from base 1. The trim is 5 bases for V and 4 bases for J, with a gap of 11 bases between the germline ends. Per the germline V gene (reference sequence), MNHEY is the CDR1 and SMNVEV is the CDR2. The sample was CD4+ or CD8+ T cells sorted from blood, taken in a trial of the OX40 agonist ivuxolimab. Recombination joined TRBV27 with TRBJ1-2; matching of 5 bases hints at TRBD1 as the D gene. This clonotype originated in an adult with an advanced solid tumor such as melanoma, head and neck, liver or kidney cancer. The DNA sequence follows: TGTGCCAGCAGTCAAGCGGGGGGCTATGGCTACACCTTC. It is translated as CASSQAGGYGYTF.